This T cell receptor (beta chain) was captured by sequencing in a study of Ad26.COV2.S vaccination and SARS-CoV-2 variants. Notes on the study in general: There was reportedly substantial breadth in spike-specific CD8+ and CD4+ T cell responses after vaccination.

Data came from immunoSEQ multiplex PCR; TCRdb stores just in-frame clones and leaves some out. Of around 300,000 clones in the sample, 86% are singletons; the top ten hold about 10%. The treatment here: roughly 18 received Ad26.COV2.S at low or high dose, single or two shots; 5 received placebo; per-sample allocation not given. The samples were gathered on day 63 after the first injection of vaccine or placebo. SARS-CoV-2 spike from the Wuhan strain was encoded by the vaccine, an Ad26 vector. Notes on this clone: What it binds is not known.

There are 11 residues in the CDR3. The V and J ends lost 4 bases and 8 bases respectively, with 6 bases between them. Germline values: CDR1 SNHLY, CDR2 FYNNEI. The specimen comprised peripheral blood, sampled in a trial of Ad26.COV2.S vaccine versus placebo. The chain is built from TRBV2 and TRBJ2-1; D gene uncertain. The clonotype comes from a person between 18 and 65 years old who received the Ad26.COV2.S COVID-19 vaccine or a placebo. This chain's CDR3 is CASSVLDEQFF. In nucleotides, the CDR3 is TGTGCCAGCAGTGTTTTGGATGAGCAGTTCTTC.